The 25 T cell receptor beta chains below come from one sample, sequenced in a study of CD8+ T cells in alopecia areata. Treatment defined: oral pan-JAK inhibitor, 5-10 mg twice daily. RNA extraction and reverse transcription yielded cDNA as sequencing template. Here immunoSEQ multiplex PCR was the method, and the copy in TCRdb shows in-frame clones only, minus some. The sample holds around 160,000 clones, around three fifths seen once. The material was CD4+ T cells sorted from blood, obtained at week 24, from a patient treated with tofacitinib. Source of these receptors: a human donor with alopecia areata.

This chain uses TRBV29-1 with TRBJ1-1; the D is unclear. V was cut by 6 bases and J by 1 base, with 18 bases left in between. Germline values: CDR1 SQVTM, CDR2 ANQGSEA. CDR3 length equals 15 residues. The CDR3 coding sequence is TGCAGCGTCGAAACTCGCTCCGGCACGAACACTGAAGCTTTCTTT. Its translation is CSVETRSGTNTEAFF. Drawing the rest from reference TRBV29-1 and TRBJ1-1, the complete variable domain is SAVISQKPSRDICQRGTSLTIQCQVDSQVTMMFWYRQQPGQSLTLIATANQGSEATYESGFVIDKFPISRPNLTFSTLTVSNMSPEDSSIYLCSVETRSGTNTEAFFGQGTRLTVV.

The genes are TRBV7-2 and TRBJ1-2; 7 bases align to TRBD1. The trim removed 3 bases at V and 5 bases at J, leaving 9 bases unmatched. The germline CDR1 and CDR2 sequences are SGHTA and FQGNSA. CDR3 size: 15 residues. CDR3 DNA: TGTGCCAGCAGCTTTGGGGGACAGATTCGGTATGGCTACACCTTC. This codes for CASSFGGQIRYGYTF.

The V call is TRBV30, the J call TRBJ1-5, with no clear D. Trimming pared 0 bases from V and 2 bases from J, leaving 8 bases between. Germline loops: CDR1 GTSNPN, CDR2 SVGIG (reference sequence). CDR3 length: 14 amino acids. The CDR3 sequence is CAWSVELRNQPQHF. DNA for the CDR3: TGTGCCTGGAGTGTAGAACTACGCAATCAGCCCCAGCATTTT. Together with reference TRBV30 and TRBJ1-5, the CDR3 gives the full variable domain: SQTIHQWPATLVQPVGSPLSLECTVEGTSNPNLYWYRQAAGRGLQLLFYSVGIGQISSEVPQNLSASRPQDRQFILSSKKLLLSDSGFYLCAWSVELRNQPQHFGDGTRLSIL.

The chain has TRBV5-1 and TRBJ1-2; TRBD1 is a possible D gene (5 bases). V was cut by 0 bases and J by 6 bases, with 15 bases left in between. Germline V CDR1 and CDR2: SGHRS, YFSETQ. CDR3 length: 15 amino acids. CDR3 DNA sequence: TGCGCCAGCAGCTTGGGGCAGGGCGCTCCCCATGGCTACACCTTC. It yields the protein CASSLGQGAPHGYTF.

This chain joins TRBV6-5 and TRBJ1-1, with D possibly matching TRBD1 (5 bases). V lost 2 bases, J lost 4 bases, and 8 bases lay in between. The germline V gene has CDR1 MNHEY and CDR2 SVGAGI. CDR3 length: 13 residues. The CDR3 coding sequence is TGTGCCAGCAGTTACGCGACAGCCACTGAAGCTTTCTTT. Translating it yields CASSYATATEAFF.

J is TRBJ1-2 and V is TRBV29-1; the match to TRBD1 covers 7 bases. V gave up 3 bases and J gave up 3 bases; unmatched junction bases: 1. CDR3 length equals 12 residues. Germline V gene sequence: CDR1 SQVTM, CDR2 ANQGSEA. Written as DNA, the CDR3 is TGCAGCGTTGACGGACAGGACTATGGCTACACCTTC. This codes for CSVDGQDYGYTF.

In DNA, the CDR3 is TGCAGCGTTGATAGGGGACAGATAAATGGCTACACCTTC. It translates to CSVDRGQINGYTF. The chain uses TRBV29-1 and TRBJ1-2, with TRBD1 matching 7 bases. V lost 3 bases and J lost 6; bases outside the gene matches: 7. Germline CDR1 SQVTM, CDR2 ANQGSEA. The CDR3 sequence is 13 residues long.

This sequence joins TRBV30 and TRBJ2-5, with a tentative D call TRBD1 (5 bases). The CDR3 runs 13 residues. CDR1 is GTSNPN, CDR2 SVGIG, per germline (reference sequence). The V end was cut by 4 bases, the J end by 7 bases, with 16 bases between. The CDR3 loop reads CAWTQSGHRTQYF. The CDR3 coding sequence is TGTGCCTGGACCCAAAGTGGACACCGGACCCAGTACTTC.

This clone came up once. This chain uses TRBV9 with TRBJ2-5; the match to TRBD2 covers 7 bases. V lost 0 bases, J lost 5 bases, and 10 bases stayed unmatched. CDR3 length: 16 residues. Germline V gene data show CDR1 as SGDLS and CDR2 as YYNGEE. The CDR3 DNA sequence: TGTGCCAGCAGCGTAGCGGGGTCAGCGGGGCCTGAGACCCAGTACTTC. Protein product: CASSVAGSAGPETQYF. Based on the CDR3 plus reference TRBV9 and TRBJ2-5, the full variable domain is DSGVTQTPKHLITATGQRVTLRCSPRSGDLSVYWYQQSLDQGLQFLIQYYNGEERAKGNILERFSAQQFPDLHSELNLSSLELGDSALYFCASSVAGSAGPETQYFGPGTRLLVL.

The CDR3 nucleotides are TGCGCCAGCAGCCTTGGACAGGGCTCCGGCGAGCAGTACTTC. Amino acids: CASSLGQGSGEQYF. This chain connects TRBV5-1 to TRBJ2-7; 8 bases are shared with TRBD1. The CDR3 runs 14 residues. Germline V gene lookup returns CDR1 SGHRS and CDR2 YFSETQ. Trimming cost V 4 bases and J 6 bases; bases outside gene matches: 9.

This clone was seen only a few times. The chain couples TRBV15 to TRBJ1-5; D perhaps matches TRBD1 (5 bases). There are 14 residues in the CDR3. The V gene lost 1 base and the J gene lost 4 bases, with 8 bases spanning the gap. From germline, CDR1 is LNHNV and CDR2 YYDKDF (reference sequence). The CDR3 protein is CATSRVGGNQPQHF. For the CDR3, the DNA is TGTGCCACCAGCAGAGTGGGGGGGAATCAGCCCCAGCATTTT.

In this sample, this clone turned up once. V and J are TRBV4-1 and TRBJ1-2; D remains ambiguous. The V end was cut by 1 base, the J end by 4 bases, with 10 bases between. The CDR3 has 14 amino acids. Germline loops: CDR1 MGHRA, CDR2 YSYEKL. The CDR3 coding sequence is TGCGCCAGCAGCCAAGTTGGCAGGATCTATGGCTACACCTTC. Translation: CASSQVGRIYGYTF.

This clone came up a few times. This chain's CDR3 is CASSQNRGHGDEAFF. The CDR3 coding sequence is TGTGCCAGCAGCCAAAACAGGGGGCATGGGGATGAAGCTTTCTTT. The chain combines TRBV28 with TRBJ1-1; TRBD1 agrees at 9 bases. The V gene's germline CDR1 is MDHEN and CDR2 SYDVKM. The CDR3 runs 15 residues. The V gene end was trimmed by 6 bases and the J gene end by 7 bases; junction bases not matched to a gene: 12.

This clone was seen a few times. This chain connects TRBV6-5 to TRBJ2-4; 7 nucleotides match TRBD2. J lost 6 bases, V lost 5 bases, and 4 bases had no gene match. In germline, CDR1 is MNHEY, CDR2 SVGAGI. The CDR3 contains 13 residues. Here the CDR3 DNA reads TGTGCCAGCAGTGCCCCGGGAGGAAACATTCAGTACTTC. Its translation is CASSAPGGNIQYF.

The gene calls are TRBV30 and TRBJ2-1, with 8 bases fitting TRBD1. The germline CDR1 and CDR2 sequences are GTSNPN and SVGIG (reference sequence). This CDR3 has 16 residues. Losses at the gene ends were 3 bases for V and 7 bases for J; bases not matched to a gene: 14. The CDR3 bases are TGTGCCTGGAGAAGGGTGACAGGGGCGGTTTTAAATGAGCAGTTCTTC. This sequence encodes CAWRRVTGAVLNEQFF.

The V gene is TRBV6-5, the J gene TRBJ1-2; possibly TRBD1 for D (6 bases). The CDR3 has 15 amino acids. CDR1 MNHEY and CDR2 SVGAGI come from the germline V gene. V gave up 0 bases and J gave up 4 bases, with 12 bases separating them. The CDR3 loop reads CASSYSRDNSYGYTF. CDR3 DNA sequence: TGTGCCAGCAGTTACTCCCGGGACAACAGCTATGGCTACACCTTC.

This clone was counted a single time. The rearrangement uses TRBV7-2 and TRBJ1-1, with D maybe TRBD1 (6 bases). Germline V lookup: CDR1 SGHTA, CDR2 FQGNSA. Trimming left V 5 bases short and J 4 bases short, with 23 bases between. This CDR3 is built from 17 residues. The DNA of the CDR3 is TGTGCCAGCAGCCTTCGGGTGGGGGGCAAGGAGAGCACTGAAGCTTTCTTT. This translates into CASSLRVGGKESTEAFF.

In nucleotides, the CDR3 is TGTGCCAGCAGTTACCGACAGGGGGGCTATGGCTACACCTTC. It codes for CASSYRQGGYGYTF. The chain links TRBV6-5 to TRBJ1-2; TRBD1 matches at 9 bases. Germline-derived CDR1 and CDR2 are MNHEY and SVGAGI. J gave up 4 bases and V 2 bases, and 2 bases lay outside the gene matches. The CDR3 extends over 14 amino acids.

V gene TRBV4-1 combines with J gene TRBJ2-7, with TRBD2 matching over 15 bases. With V trimmed by 1 base and J by 0 bases, 1 base remained unmatched. The CDR3 runs 17 residues. Germline V gives CDR1 MGHRA, CDR2 YSYEKL. The CDR3: CASSQAGLAGGSYEQYF. DNA of the CDR3: TGCGCCAGCAGCCAAGCGGGACTAGCGGGGGGCTCCTACGAGCAGTACTTC.

The table lists this clone with a count of one. This chain connects TRBV15 to TRBJ2-5; no reliable D call. The V gene's germline CDR1 is LNHNV and CDR2 YYDKDF (reference sequence). V lost 3 bases and J lost 2, with 13 bases in between. The CDR3 covers 15 residues. The CDR3 nucleotides are TGTGCCACCAGCAGGTTGCGTCACAAACAAGAGACCCAGTACTTC. Its translation is CATSRLRHKQETQYF.

The chain joins TRBV30 to TRBJ2-5; D uncertain. V shed 0 bases and J shed 1 base, with 9 bases lying between them. The CDR3 runs to 14 residues. Germline values: CDR1 GTSNPN, CDR2 SVGIG (reference sequence). The CDR3 sequence is CAWSVRLVQETQYF. The CDR3 bases are TGTGCCTGGAGTGTACGTCTGGTCCAAGAGACCCAGTACTTC.

This chain connects TRBV30 to TRBJ1-4; D is unresolved. Germline V gene data show CDR1 as GTSNPN and CDR2 as SVGIG (reference sequence). V lost 0 bases to trimming and J lost 4 bases, with 9 bases between them. The CDR3 spans 14 residues. CDR3 region: CAWSVAQSNEKLFF. The CDR3 region has the DNA TGTGCCTGGAGTGTAGCTCAGAGTAATGAAAAACTGTTTTTT.

The gene calls are TRBV29-1 and TRBJ2-2, with 8 bases fitting TRBD1. CDR1 SQVTM and CDR2 ANQGSEA come from the germline V gene. This CDR3 has 16 amino acids. V gave up 0 bases and J gave up 5 bases; unmatched junction bases: 8. CDR3 DNA sequence: TGCAGCGTTGAAGATTCATTACGACAGGGGACCGGGGAGCTGTTTTTT. It yields the protein CSVEDSLRQGTGELFF.

This chain joins TRBV30 and TRBJ2-7; D is undetermined. Trimming cost V 0 bases and J 5 bases, with 14 bases left between them. This CDR3 is built from 14 residues. Per germline, CDR1 GTSNPN and CDR2 SVGIG (reference sequence). The DNA for the CDR3 is TGTGCCTGGAGTGTGTCTGGAGCAATCGACGAGCAGTACTTC. Translated, it gives CAWSVSGAIDEQYF.

The V call is TRBV30, the J call TRBJ1-2, with D perhaps matching TRBD1 (5 bases). Germline loops: CDR1 GTSNPN, CDR2 SVGIG (reference sequence). The length of the CDR3 is 15 residues. V gave up 4 bases and J gave up 0 bases, with 15 bases separating them. CDR3 DNA sequence: TGTGCCTGGACCCGCCCGGGGCAGTCTAACTATGGCTACACCTTC. It specifies CAWTRPGQSNYGYTF.